These T cell receptor beta chains were read from a single sample in a study of beta chain features in type 1 diabetes. The data were produced by immunoSEQ multiplex PCR, yet TCRdb's version contains in-frame clones alone and is incomplete. The sample yields about 330,000 clones, roughly 11% seen once. The material sequenced was naive CD4+ T cells from blood. Receptors were obtained from a woman in her thirties in good health. Each CDR3 is given with its conserved first and last residue. The D gene is left open where the match is weak. Clone sizes are given selectively: once, few, many, or a class where the clone is expanded.

cdr3_aa: CASSMGQGKFGYTF
cdr3_nt: TGTGCCAGCAGCATGGGACAGGGAAAATTCGGCTACACCTTC
j_call: TRBJ1-2
v_call: TRBV7-2
clone_size: .
d_call: TRBD1

cdr3_aa: CASSPGQVSYNEQFF
cdr3_nt: TGTGCCAGCTCACCGGGCCAGGTCTCCTACAATGAGCAGTTCTTC
j_call: TRBJ2-1
v_call: TRBV18
clone_size: .
d_call: .

cdr3_aa: CASSQKRDYYEQYF
cdr3_nt: TGTGCCAGCTCCCAGAAGCGGGATTATTACGAGCAGTACTTC
j_call: TRBJ2-7
v_call: TRBV6-5
clone_size: .
d_call: TRBD2

cdr3_aa: CASSQVPRGSENTQYF
cdr3_nt: TGTGCCAGCAGCCAAGTCCCCCGGGGTAGCGAGAATACGCAGTATTTT
j_call: TRBJ2-3
v_call: TRBV4-2
clone_size: few
d_call: .

cdr3_aa: CSAGQHNQPQHF
cdr3_nt: TGCAGCGCGGGACAGCACAATCAGCCCCAGCATTTT
j_call: TRBJ1-5
v_call: TRBV29-1
clone_size: .
d_call: TRBD1

cdr3_aa: CASTPGNRNYGYTF
cdr3_nt: TGTGCCAGCACCCCAGGGAACCGAAACTATGGCTACACCTTC
j_call: TRBJ1-2
v_call: TRBV27
clone_size: .
d_call: .

cdr3_aa: CASSYSGTGIQPQHF
cdr3_nt: TGTGCCAGCAGTTACTCGGGGACAGGGATTCAGCCCCAGCATTTT
j_call: TRBJ1-5
v_call: TRBV6-6
clone_size: few
d_call: TRBD1

cdr3_aa: CAWRGVGTKNIQYF
cdr3_nt: TGTGCCTGGAGGGGTGTCGGGACCAAAAACATTCAGTACTTC
j_call: TRBJ2-4
v_call: TRBV30
clone_size: few
d_call: .

cdr3_aa: CASSLRTSVGLNSYEQYF
cdr3_nt: TGTGCCAGCAGCTTAAGGACATCTGTGGGGCTTAACTCCTACGAGCAGTACTTC
j_call: TRBJ2-7
v_call: TRBV13
clone_size: .
d_call: .

cdr3_aa: CASSQRLGYGTTNNEQFF
cdr3_nt: TGTGCCAGCAGCCAGAGGCTAGGATACGGGACTACCAACAATGAGCAGTTCTTC
j_call: TRBJ2-1
v_call: TRBV14
clone_size: .
d_call: TRBD2

cdr3_aa: CASSLTASGSDTQYF
cdr3_nt: TGTGCCAGCAGCTTAACGGCTAGCGGGAGTGATACGCAGTATTTT
j_call: TRBJ2-3
v_call: TRBV7-3
clone_size: few
d_call: TRBD2

cdr3_aa: CASSHSTGSGANVLTF
cdr3_nt: TGCGCCAGCAGCCACTCGACAGGGTCTGGGGCCAACGTCCTGACTTTC
j_call: TRBJ2-6
v_call: TRBV4-3
clone_size: few
d_call: TRBD1

cdr3_aa: CASSSRQGTVMPQHF
cdr3_nt: TGTGCCAGCTCATCCCGACAGGGGACTGTCATGCCCCAGCATTTT
j_call: TRBJ1-5
v_call: TRBV18
clone_size: few
d_call: TRBD1

cdr3_aa: CASSSDGIQETQYF
cdr3_nt: TGCGCCAGCAGTTCGGACGGGATTCAAGAGACCCAGTACTTC
j_call: TRBJ2-5
v_call: TRBV5-1
clone_size: .
d_call: .

cdr3_aa: CASSLAGSEYNEQFF
cdr3_nt: TGTGCCAGCAGTCTAGCGGGATCGGAGTACAATGAGCAGTTCTTC
j_call: TRBJ2-1
v_call: TRBV27
clone_size: .
d_call: TRBD2

cdr3_aa: CASSPDRGTFGYTF
cdr3_nt: TGTGCCAGCAGCCCCGACAGGGGTACCTTTGGCTACACCTTC
j_call: TRBJ1-2
v_call: TRBV7-2
clone_size: .
d_call: TRBD1

cdr3_aa: CAWVAGGPAGELFF
cdr3_nt: TGTGCCTGGGTAGCGGGAGGGCCGGCGGGGGAGCTGTTTTTT
j_call: TRBJ2-2
v_call: TRBV30
clone_size: .
d_call: TRBD2

cdr3_aa: CASSLVQSSTAFF
cdr3_nt: TGTGCCAGCAGCTTAGTACAGTCCTCAACTGCTTTCTTT
j_call: TRBJ1-1
v_call: TRBV7-9
clone_size: few
d_call: .

cdr3_aa: CASNGRGTEAFF
cdr3_nt: TGTGCCAGCAACGGCAGAGGGACTGAAGCTTTCTTT
j_call: TRBJ1-1
v_call: TRBV28
clone_size: few
d_call: .

cdr3_aa: CASSQEQGAYEQYF
cdr3_nt: TGCGCCAGCAGCCAAGAACAGGGGGCTTACGAGCAGTACTTC
j_call: TRBJ2-7
v_call: TRBV4-3
clone_size: few
d_call: TRBD1

cdr3_aa: CASSVWQNYGYTF
cdr3_nt: TGTGCCAGCAGTGTCTGGCAGAACTATGGCTACACCTTC
j_call: TRBJ1-2
v_call: TRBV2
clone_size: few
d_call: .

cdr3_aa: CASSQDLAAPWFF
cdr3_nt: TGCGCCAGCAGCCAAGATCTAGCGGCCCCGTGGTTCTTC
j_call: TRBJ2-1
v_call: TRBV4-3
clone_size: .
d_call: TRBD2

cdr3_aa: CATQAGGPSETQYF
cdr3_nt: TGTGCCACACAAGCGGGAGGGCCCTCGGAGACCCAGTACTTC
j_call: TRBJ2-5
v_call: TRBV28
clone_size: .
d_call: TRBD2

cdr3_aa: CASSGAGQRAFF
cdr3_nt: TGTGCCAGCAGCGGTGCGGGGCAACGCGCTTTCTTT
j_call: TRBJ1-1
v_call: TRBV5-6
clone_size: few
d_call: .

cdr3_aa: CASSRTAGAYNEQFF
cdr3_nt: TGTGCCAGCAGCCGGACGGCGGGAGCCTACAATGAGCAGTTCTTC
j_call: TRBJ2-1
v_call: TRBV28
clone_size: .
d_call: TRBD2

cdr3_aa: CAFVWNTEAFF
cdr3_nt: TGTGCCTTCGTCTGGAACACTGAAGCTTTCTTT
j_call: TRBJ1-1
v_call: TRBV30
clone_size: few
d_call: .

cdr3_aa: CSVRRTNNYNEQFF
cdr3_nt: TGCAGCGTTCGTAGGACTAACAACTACAATGAGCAGTTCTTC
j_call: TRBJ2-1
v_call: TRBV29-1
clone_size: few
d_call: .

cdr3_aa: CASSEFQGNTDTQYF
cdr3_nt: TGTGCCAGCAGTGAATTTCAGGGCAACACAGATACGCAGTATTTT
j_call: TRBJ2-3
v_call: TRBV25-1
clone_size: .
d_call: .

cdr3_aa: CASSQFQYNEQFF
cdr3_nt: TGTGCCAGCAGCCAATTCCAGTACAATGAGCAGTTCTTC
j_call: TRBJ2-1
v_call: TRBV14
clone_size: .
d_call: .

cdr3_aa: CASTPSGKNIQYF
cdr3_nt: TGTGCCAGCACGCCCTCGGGCAAAAACATTCAGTACTTC
j_call: TRBJ2-4
v_call: TRBV6-1
clone_size: .
d_call: .

cdr3_aa: CASSLTSGEREQFF
cdr3_nt: TGTGCCAGCAGCTTAACGTCCGGGGAGCGGGAGCAGTTCTTC
j_call: TRBJ2-1
v_call: TRBV7-3
clone_size: .
d_call: .

cdr3_aa: CASSSRQGLFTQYF
cdr3_nt: TGTGCCAGCAGCTCCCGACAGGGGCTCTTTACGCAGTATTTT
j_call: TRBJ2-3
v_call: TRBV11-3
clone_size: once
d_call: TRBD1

cdr3_aa: CASSLSAKGELFF
cdr3_nt: TGTGCCAGCAGTTTATCTGCTAAGGGGGAGCTGTTTTTT
j_call: TRBJ2-2
v_call: TRBV28
clone_size: .
d_call: .

cdr3_aa: CASLSGGPTDTQYF
cdr3_nt: TGCGCCAGTCTGAGTGGGGGCCCGACAGATACGCAGTATTTT
j_call: TRBJ2-3
v_call: TRBV5-1
clone_size: .
d_call: .

cdr3_aa: CAWRTIGQGNYGYTF
cdr3_nt: TGTGCCTGGAGGACGATCGGACAGGGGAACTATGGCTACACCTTC
j_call: TRBJ1-2
v_call: TRBV30
clone_size: .
d_call: TRBD1

cdr3_aa: CASSLRLGGSYNEQFF
cdr3_nt: TGTGCCAGCAGCCTACGACTAGGCGGCTCCTACAATGAGCAGTTCTTC
j_call: TRBJ2-1
v_call: TRBV7-9
clone_size: few
d_call: .

cdr3_aa: CAWSARTVNQPQHF
cdr3_nt: TGTGCCTGGAGTGCGAGGACAGTTAATCAGCCCCAGCATTTT
j_call: TRBJ1-5
v_call: TRBV30
clone_size: .
d_call: .